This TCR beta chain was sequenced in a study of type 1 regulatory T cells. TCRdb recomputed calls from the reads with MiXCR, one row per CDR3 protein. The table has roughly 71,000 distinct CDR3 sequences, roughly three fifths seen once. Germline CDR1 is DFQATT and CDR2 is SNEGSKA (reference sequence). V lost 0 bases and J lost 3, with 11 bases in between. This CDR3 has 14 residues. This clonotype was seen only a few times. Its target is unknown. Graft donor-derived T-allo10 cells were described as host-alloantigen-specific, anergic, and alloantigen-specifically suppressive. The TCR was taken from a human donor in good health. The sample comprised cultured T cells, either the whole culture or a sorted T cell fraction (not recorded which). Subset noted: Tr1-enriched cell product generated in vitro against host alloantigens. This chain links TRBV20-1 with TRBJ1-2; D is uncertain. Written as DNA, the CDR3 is TGCAGTGCTAGAGATGTTCAGGAGCACTATGGCTACACCTTC. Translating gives CSARDVQEHYGYTF.